A selection of T cell receptor beta chains follows, all from one sample in a study of T cells after yellow fever vaccination. TCRdb reprocessed the 5' RACE reads via MiXCR and lists one record per CDR3 protein. Among about 400,000 distinct CDR3 sequences, 6.2% were seen once, and the ten largest hold 15%. Sequenced material: PBMCs, taken 5 days after the yellow fever booster vaccination. These receptor sequences come from a man in his thirties or forties who received the YFV17D yellow fever vaccine. The CDR3 runs from the conserved cysteine through the conserved F or W. D genes are given only for firm matches. Part of the rows lack a size; the others show once, few, many or a class for expanded clones.

D gene: TRBD1
J gene: TRBJ2-2
clone size: NA
V gene: TRBV29-1
CDR3 DNA: TGCAGCGGAGGGGACAGCTCGAACACCGGGGAGCTGTTTTTT
CDR3 protein: CSGGDSSNTGELFF

D gene: NA
J gene: TRBJ2-7
clone size: NA
V gene: TRBV6-1
CDR3 DNA: TGTGCCAGCAACAGCGGGACAATAACCTACGAGCAGTACTTC
CDR3 protein: CASNSGTITYEQYF

D gene: NA
J gene: TRBJ2-2
clone size: NA
V gene: TRBV6-1
CDR3 DNA: TGTGCCAGCTCTCTTTACGGGAGCAGCACCGGGGAGCTGTTTTTT
CDR3 protein: CASSLYGSSTGELFF

D gene: TRBD2
J gene: TRBJ2-7
clone size: many
V gene: TRBV20-1
CDR3 DNA: TGCAGTGCTAGAAGACTAGCGGGAGACGAGCAGTACTTC
CDR3 protein: CSARRLAGDEQYF

D gene: TRBD2
J gene: TRBJ2-2
clone size: few
V gene: TRBV27
CDR3 DNA: TGTGCCAGCAGTCTCTTCCCCCCCGGGACTAGCGGGAACCGGGAGCTGTTTTTT
CDR3 protein: CASSLFPPGTSGNRELFF

D gene: NA
J gene: TRBJ2-5
clone size: NA
V gene: TRBV9
CDR3 DNA: TGTGCCAGCAGCGTAGGGGCAGCCCAAGAGACCCAGTACTTC
CDR3 protein: CASSVGAAQETQYF

D gene: TRBD1
J gene: TRBJ1-3
clone size: few
V gene: TRBV15
CDR3 DNA: TGTGCCACCGGGGACCGGGACAGCGAAGACACCATATATTTT
CDR3 protein: CATGDRDSEDTIYF

D gene: TRBD2
J gene: TRBJ2-1
clone size: NA
V gene: TRBV11-2
CDR3 DNA: TGTGCCAGCAGTCTAGCGGGACATTACAATGAGCAGTTCTTC
CDR3 protein: CASSLAGHYNEQFF

D gene: NA
J gene: TRBJ2-4
clone size: NA
V gene: TRBV4-3
CDR3 DNA: TGCGCCAGCAGCCAAGGCCGGACAGAAAACATTCAGTACTTC
CDR3 protein: CASSQGRTENIQYF

D gene: NA
J gene: TRBJ2-1
clone size: many
V gene: TRBV7-8
CDR3 DNA: TGTGCCAGCAGCCACCGATCTAGCAATGAGCAGTTCTTC
CDR3 protein: CASSHRSSNEQFF

D gene: TRBD2
J gene: TRBJ2-7
clone size: NA
V gene: TRBV9
CDR3 DNA: TGTGCCAGCAGCTCAGGACTAGCGGTGGGCGAGCAGTACTTC
CDR3 protein: CASSSGLAVGEQYF

D gene: TRBD2
J gene: TRBJ2-1
clone size: many
V gene: TRBV7-2
CDR3 DNA: TGTGCCAGCAGCTCGGGACTAGCGGGAGGTGAGCAGTTCTTC
CDR3 protein: CASSSGLAGGEQFF

D gene: TRBD1
J gene: TRBJ2-1
clone size: NA
V gene: TRBV7-2
CDR3 DNA: TGTGCCAGCAGTTCAACAACAGGGGGCACTGAGCAGTTCTTC
CDR3 protein: CASSSTTGGTEQFF

D gene: NA
J gene: TRBJ2-1
clone size: many
V gene: TRBV3-1
CDR3 DNA: TGTGCCAGCGGCGGGTCTCAGCAGTTCTTC
CDR3 protein: CASGGSQQFF

D gene: TRBD2
J gene: TRBJ2-3
clone size: few
V gene: TRBV20-1
CDR3 DNA: TGCAGTGCTAGAGATGGGGCGGGAGCGTTTACGCAGTATTTT
CDR3 protein: CSARDGAGAFTQYF

D gene: NA
J gene: TRBJ2-6
clone size: NA
V gene: TRBV7-2
CDR3 DNA: TGTGCCAGCAGCATCCAGGGTGCTGGGGCCAACGTCCTGACTTTC
CDR3 protein: CASSIQGAGANVLTF

D gene: TRBD2
J gene: TRBJ2-7
clone size: many
V gene: TRBV29-1
CDR3 DNA: TGCAGCGTTGCCACCGGGACTACTACCTACGAGCAGTACTTC
CDR3 protein: CSVATGTTTYEQYF

D gene: TRBD2
J gene: TRBJ2-7
clone size: few
V gene: TRBV27
CDR3 DNA: TGTGCCAGCAGTTTATCTTTAGCGGGAGGGTCGTACGAGCAGTACTTC
CDR3 protein: CASSLSLAGGSYEQYF

D gene: NA
J gene: TRBJ2-1
clone size: few
V gene: TRBV3-1
CDR3 DNA: TGTGCCAGCAGCCAAGATGCCCACCCGCTTAACAATGAGCAGTTCTTC
CDR3 protein: CASSQDAHPLNNEQFF

D gene: NA
J gene: TRBJ2-3
clone size: many
V gene: TRBV15
CDR3 DNA: TGTGCCACCTCCGACCGAGTTGGAGATACGCAGTATTTT
CDR3 protein: CATSDRVGDTQYF

D gene: NA
J gene: TRBJ2-7
clone size: few
V gene: TRBV7-2
CDR3 DNA: TGTGCCAGCAGCAAAACAGGGTTGAGCTACGAGCAGTACTTC
CDR3 protein: CASSKTGLSYEQYF

D gene: TRBD2
J gene: TRBJ2-1
clone size: NA
V gene: TRBV20-1
CDR3 DNA: TGCAGTGCCCGCGGACTAGCGTACGAGCAGTTCTTC
CDR3 protein: CSARGLAYEQFF

D gene: TRBD2
J gene: TRBJ2-4
clone size: few
V gene: TRBV20-1
CDR3 DNA: TGCAGTGCCCACCGGGGAGGGAAAGCCAAAAACATTCAGTACTTC
CDR3 protein: CSAHRGGKAKNIQYF

D gene: TRBD1
J gene: TRBJ2-3
clone size: few
V gene: TRBV20-1
CDR3 DNA: TGCAGTGCTAGAGCTCATGACAGGGGAGACACAGATACGCAGTATTTT
CDR3 protein: CSARAHDRGDTDTQYF

D gene: NA
J gene: TRBJ2-7
clone size: few
V gene: TRBV6-5
CDR3 DNA: TGTGCCAGCAGTTTGCCCCAGGGGCCTGCTAACGAGCAGTACTTC
CDR3 protein: CASSLPQGPANEQYF

D gene: NA
J gene: TRBJ1-6
clone size: NA
V gene: TRBV14
CDR3 DNA: TGTGCCAGCAGCCAAGTTCTCAGTAATTCACCCCTCCACTTT
CDR3 protein: CASSQVLSNSPLHF

D gene: NA
J gene: TRBJ1-2
clone size: NA
V gene: TRBV12-3/TRBV12-4
CDR3 DNA: TGTGCCAGCAGTTTTGTGACAGTTTATGGCTACACCTTC
CDR3 protein: CASSFVTVYGYTF

D gene: TRBD1
J gene: TRBJ2-1
clone size: many
V gene: TRBV12-5
CDR3 DNA: TGTGCTAGTGGTTTGCAGCGAGGGGGCGAGGATGAGCAGTTCTTC
CDR3 protein: CASGLQRGGEDEQFF

D gene: TRBD2
J gene: TRBJ2-2
clone size: few
V gene: TRBV7-2
CDR3 DNA: TGTGCCAGCAGCTTAGTGCCTAGCGGGAGCACCGGGGAGCTGTTTTTT
CDR3 protein: CASSLVPSGSTGELFF

D gene: NA
J gene: TRBJ1-4
clone size: few
V gene: TRBV28
CDR3 DNA: TGTGCCAGCAGCCCCCCGCGGGGGAAACTGTTTTTT
CDR3 protein: CASSPPRGKLFF

D gene: NA
J gene: TRBJ2-7
clone size: many
V gene: TRBV27
CDR3 DNA: TGTGCCAGCAGTGTAGACAGGCTTCAGGAGCAGTACTTC
CDR3 protein: CASSVDRLQEQYF

D gene: NA
J gene: TRBJ2-5
clone size: many
V gene: TRBV18
CDR3 DNA: TGTGCCAGCTCACCTACTTCCCCACCAGGGGAGACCCAGTACTTC
CDR3 protein: CASSPTSPPGETQYF

D gene: NA
J gene: TRBJ1-3
clone size: NA
V gene: TRBV6-5
CDR3 DNA: TGTGCCAGCAGTTACCGCCTAACAGACTCTGGAAACACCATATATTTT
CDR3 protein: CASSYRLTDSGNTIYF

D gene: TRBD1
J gene: TRBJ2-7
clone size: many
V gene: TRBV7-2
CDR3 DNA: TGTGCCAGCAGCAAAGGACAGGTCCCCTCCTACGAGCAGTACTTC
CDR3 protein: CASSKGQVPSYEQYF

D gene: TRBD2
J gene: TRBJ2-3
clone size: NA
V gene: TRBV20-1
CDR3 DNA: TGCAGTGCCGGCGAGTCGAGCGGGAATACAGATACGCAGTATTTT
CDR3 protein: CSAGESSGNTDTQYF

D gene: NA
J gene: TRBJ1-1
clone size: few
V gene: TRBV5-1
CDR3 DNA: TGCGCCAGCAGCGACGGAGGGCCGAACACTGAAGCTTTCTTT
CDR3 protein: CASSDGGPNTEAFF

D gene: NA
J gene: TRBJ1-1
clone size: many
V gene: TRBV15
CDR3 DNA: TGTGCCACCAGCAGGGGAGACACTGAAGCTTTCTTT
CDR3 protein: CATSRGDTEAFF

D gene: TRBD1
J gene: TRBJ2-6
clone size: few
V gene: TRBV2
CDR3 DNA: TGTGCCAACCTTGTTGACAGGGACTCTGGGGCCAACGTCCTGACTTTC
CDR3 protein: CANLVDRDSGANVLTF

D gene: TRBD2
J gene: TRBJ2-1
clone size: NA
V gene: TRBV6-2/TRBV6-3
CDR3 DNA: TGTGCCAGCAGTTACTCGCCTAGCGGGAGCCCCTACAATGAGCAGTTCTTC
CDR3 protein: CASSYSPSGSPYNEQFF

D gene: TRBD2
J gene: TRBJ2-4
clone size: NA
V gene: TRBV12-3/TRBV12-4
CDR3 DNA: TGTGCCAGCAGTTTACGCCGGACTAGCGGTGCCAAAAACATTCAGTACTTC
CDR3 protein: CASSLRRTSGAKNIQYF